The 22 T cell receptor beta chains presented below share a single source sample, sequenced in a study of T cells in Graves' hyperthyroidism and ophthalmopathy. Using RNA transcripts as the source, TCR beta CDR3 regions were amplified. First-round RT-PCR of the TCR CDR3 relied on the HTBI primer set. One entry per CDR3 protein results from TCRdb running MiXCR on the multiplex PCR reads. The table has about 50,000 distinct CDR3 sequences, around half seen once. Input material: blood. Receptors originate from a woman under 40 with Graves' ophthalmopathy.

This clonotype appeared once. The chain recombines TRBV4-1 with TRBJ1-2; no firm D call. Trimming removed 3 bases at V and 4 bases at J, with 9 bases between. CDR3 length: 13 amino acids. In germline, CDR1 is MGHRA, CDR2 YSYEKL. The CDR3 nucleotides are TGCGCCAGCAGCCAGGGATCGAGCTATGGCTACACCTTC. It translates to CASSQGSSYGYTF.

This clonotype appeared many times. The chain uses TRBV20-1 and TRBJ2-7; TRBD2 aligns across 8 bases. The CDR3 covers 13 residues. The trim removed 5 bases at V and 5 bases at J, leaving 8 bases unmatched. The germline gives CDR1 DFQATT, CDR2 SNEGSKA (reference sequence). The CDR3 loop is CSAPAGDRNEQYF. In DNA form, the CDR3 reads TGCAGTGCTCCAGCGGGAGATCGGAACGAGCAGTACTTC.

The V call is TRBV2, the J call TRBJ1-5; D is perhaps TRBD1 (5 bases). Germline V gene lookup returns CDR1 SNHLY and CDR2 FYNNEI. The CDR3 consists of 13 residues. Trimming left V 4 bases short and J 9 bases short, with 13 bases between. The DNA of the CDR3 is TGTGCCAGCAGTGTGGGGGGTGACAGGCCCCAGCATTTT. This sequence encodes CASSVGGDRPQHF.

The chain is built from TRBV2 and TRBJ2-1; weak D call: TRBD1 (6 bases). The CDR3 runs 15 residues. Germline-derived CDR1 and CDR2 are SNHLY and FYNNEI. With 3 bases removed from V and 8 bases from J, the gap between germline ends came to 17 bases. CDR3 residues: CASSDPGQSRDEQFF. The CDR3 DNA sequence: TGTGCCAGCAGTGACCCCGGACAGTCAAGGGATGAGCAGTTCTTC.

This clonotype was recorded many times. The chain employs TRBV7-9 and TRBJ2-2; no clear D. Trimming took off 1 base at V and 3 bases at J, with 3 bases between the two ends. CDR1 is SEHNR, CDR2 FQNEAQ, per germline (reference sequence). The CDR3 extends over 13 amino acids. As DNA, the CDR3 is TGTGCCAGCAGCTTAGGATACACCGGGGAGCTGTTTTTT. The encoded protein is CASSLGYTGELFF.

The chain recombines TRBV7-3 with TRBJ2-3; 7 bases are shared with TRBD2. J was trimmed by 11 bases and V by 6 bases; bases with no gene match: 23. In germline, CDR1 is SGHTA, CDR2 FQGTGA. The CDR3 totals 17 residues. DNA for the CDR3: TGTGCCAGCAGTCCAGATCGGGAGGCCGTTTCCTACAATGAGCAGTATTTT. Translating it yields CASSPDREAVSYNEQYF.

This clonotype occurred many times. The CDR3 bases are TGTGCCAGCAGCCAAGGGTATGGGGAGGGCACAGATACGCAGTATTTT. This gives the protein CASSQGYGEGTDTQYF. This rearrangement joins TRBV4-2 to TRBJ2-3, with TRBD2 as a possible D gene (6 bases). The V end was cut by 1 base, the J end by 1 base, with 12 bases between. The germline CDR1 and CDR2 sequences are LGHNA and YNFKEQ. CDR3 length: 16 residues.

This clonotype was observed once. The chain joins TRBV2 to TRBJ2-6; D remains unclear. CDR1 is SNHLY and CDR2 is FYNNEI in the germline V gene. The CDR3 length is 11 residues. Trimming left V 7 bases short and J 9 bases short, with 7 bases between. In nucleotides, the CDR3 is TGTGCCAGCATGGGTGACAACGTCCTGACTTTC. This gives the protein CASMGDNVLTF.

The chain joins TRBV7-9 to TRBJ2-5; D is unresolved. The germline V gene has CDR1 SEHNR and CDR2 FQNEAQ (reference sequence). Between the trimmed V and J ends, which lost 5 bases and 0 bases, there was a span of 4 bases. This CDR3 is built from 12 residues. The CDR3 protein is CASSRDQETQYF. CDR3 sequence (DNA): TGTGCCAGCAGCCGTGACCAAGAGACCCAGTACTTC. The complete variable domain, with remaining parts taken from reference TRBV7-9 and TRBJ2-5, reads DTGVSQNPRHKITKRGQNVTFRCDPISEHNRLYWYRQTLGQGPEFLTYFQNEAQLEKSRLLSDRFSAERPKGSFSTLEIQRTEQGDSAMYLCASSRDQETQYFGPGTRLLVL.

Comments on this clonotype: A much more abundant neighbour one base away suggests this may be a read error. The chain employs TRBV28 and TRBJ1-3; possible D gene TRBD1, 5 bases. There are 13 residues in the CDR3. Germline CDR1 reads MDHEN; CDR2 reads SYDVKM. The DNA of the CDR3 is TGTGCCAGCAGGCGAAACCAGGGAAGCACCATATATTTT. It codes for CASRRNQGSTIYF. The entire variable domain, with the rest obtained from reference TRBV28 and TRBJ1-3, is as follows: DVKVTQSSRYLVKRTGEKVFLECVQDMDHENMFWYRQDPGLGLRLIYFSYDVKMKEKGDIPEGYSVSREKKERFSLILESASTNQTSMYLCASRRNQGSTIYFGEGSWLTVV.

At least ten counts were recorded for this clonotype. The chain carries TRBV19 and TRBJ2-5; 9 nucleotides agree with TRBD1. The J segment lost 4 bases and the V segment lost 3 bases, leaving 3 bases of the junction unmatched. CDR1 and CDR2 from the germline V gene are LNHDA and SQIVND (reference sequence). The CDR3 totals 14 residues. The CDR3 DNA follows: TGTGCCAGTAGTATGGACAGGGGAGGAGAGACCCAGTACTTC. Protein: CASSMDRGGETQYF.

This clonotype was recorded a few times. This is likely a read error, given that the CDR3 carries no conserved phenylalanine or tryptophan at its end. V gene TRBV7-9 combines with J gene TRBJ2-2; 8 bases align to TRBD1. The germline CDR1 and CDR2 sequences are SEHNR and FQNEAQ (reference sequence). The CDR3 consists of 15 residues. This CDR3 reads CASSWRRGRTEELFS. For the CDR3, the DNA is TGTGCCAGCAGCTGGCGCAGGGGGCGCACCGAGGAGCTGTTTTCT.

A remark on this clonotype: This CDR3 fails to terminate in the conserved phenylalanine or tryptophan, so it likely reflects a read error. The J gene is TRBJ2-5, the V gene TRBV6-2 or TRBV6-3, with TRBD2 matching over 7 bases. Per germline, CDR1 MNHEY and CDR2 SVGEGT. The CDR3 sequence is 15 residues long. CDR3 sequence (DNA): TGTACCAGCAGTTACCGGGCTAGCGGTGGATCGACCCAGTACTCC. This encodes CTSSYRASGGSTQYS.

The chain has TRBV7-4 and TRBJ2-3; 9 bases match TRBD1. V lost 5 bases, J lost 3 bases, and 3 bases stayed unmatched. There are 14 residues in the CDR3. Germline values: CDR1 SGHVT, CDR2 SQSDAQ. CDR3 nucleotides: TGTGCCAGCAGCGCGGGACAGGGTACAGATACGCAGTATTTT. Residues: CASSAGQGTDTQYF.

The V call is TRBV30, the J call TRBJ2-3; 12 nucleotides match TRBD2. CDR3 size: 16 residues. The V gene's germline CDR1 is GTSNPN and CDR2 SVGIG (reference sequence). J gave up 2 bases and V 2 bases, and 5 bases lay outside the gene matches. This chain's CDR3 is CAWSFLAGGPTDTQYF. The DNA of the CDR3 is TGTGCCTGGAGTTTCCTAGCGGGAGGGCCCACAGATACGCAGTATTTT.

The V and J genes are TRBV10-2 and TRBJ2-7; TRBD1 agrees at 7 bases. With V trimmed by 4 bases and J by 5 bases, 23 bases remained unmatched. The germline V gene has CDR1 WSHSY and CDR2 SAAADI. The CDR3 is made up of 19 amino acids. This CDR3 is CASSAFRTGVVSGANEQYF. CDR3 in DNA: TGCGCCAGCAGTGCTTTCCGGACAGGAGTAGTCTCTGGGGCCAACGAGCAGTACTTC.

Only a few counts were recorded for this clonotype. This chain joins TRBV28 and TRBJ2-7; D not certain. Trimming shortened V by 2 bases and J by 2 bases, and 7 bases separated the two germline ends. CDR1 is MDHEN and CDR2 is SYDVKM in the germline V gene. The CDR3 length is 13 residues. CDR3 nucleotide sequence: TGTGCCAGCAGTTTAAGGAGCGCCTACGAGCAGTACTTC. As protein: CASSLRSAYEQYF.

This sequence joins TRBV20-1 and TRBJ2-1; 11 positions match TRBD2. Germline values: CDR1 DFQATT, CDR2 SNEGSKA (reference sequence). This CDR3 has 16 residues. V lost 2 bases, J lost 10 bases, and 13 bases stayed unmatched. The CDR3 bases are TGCAGTGCTAGATTAGCGGGAGGGCCGGGCACCGGGGAGCAGTTCTTC. It is translated as CSARLAGGPGTGEQFF.

CDR3 nucleotide sequence: TGTGCCAGCAGCCCAGGGGGAGGAGAGACCATCTCCTACGAGCAGTACTTC. It is translated as CASSPGGGETISYEQYF. V usage is TRBV7-9 and J usage is TRBJ2-7; the D gene is possibly TRBD1 (7 bases). The length of the CDR3 is 17 residues. Trimming cost V 5 bases and J 0 bases, with 20 bases left between them. CDR1 is SEHNR, CDR2 FQNEAQ, per germline (reference sequence).

This chain connects TRBV2 to TRBJ2-7; TRBD2 aligns across 14 bases. The CDR3 covers 18 residues. With V trimmed by 3 bases and J by 2 bases, 9 bases remained unmatched. CDR1 SNHLY and CDR2 FYNNEI come from the germline V gene. The CDR3 spells CASSDPGLAGVGAYEQYF. Here the CDR3 DNA reads TGTGCCAGCAGTGACCCGGGACTAGCGGGAGTCGGGGCCTACGAGCAGTACTTC.

As concerns this clonotype: Compared with germline, one end of the junction differs, possibly owing to a read error. This chain uses TRBV6-1 with TRBJ2-7; 11 nucleotides agree with TRBD2. This CDR3 region has 15 residues. Germline V lookup: CDR1 MNHNS, CDR2 SASEGT. In DNA form, the CDR3 reads TGTGCCAGCAGCGAACTAGCGGGGGAAGGCTACGGGCAGTACTTC. The encoded protein is CASSELAGEGYGQYF.

This clonotype is judged medium-sized (0.01 to 0.1%). The rearrangement joins TRBV20-1 to TRBJ1-2; the D is unclear. Between the trimmed V and J ends, which lost 1 base and 5 bases, there was a span of 14 bases. The CDR3 is made up of 14 amino acids. Germline assignment: CDR1 DFQATT and CDR2 SNEGSKA (reference sequence). DNA of the CDR3: TGCAGTGCTAGAGCCTGGCATCCCCCTTATGGCTACACCTTC. This sequence encodes CSARAWHPPYGYTF.